This T cell receptor beta chain was obtained from a study of T cell repertoires in ileal Crohn's disease. Study information: Operated complications were stricturing disease (about 60%) and penetrating disease (approximately 39%).

The ends lost 5 bases at V and 1 base at J; junction bases unmatched: 1. The germline CDR1 and CDR2 sequences are SGDLS and YYNGEE. The CDR3 length is 13 residues. Study-wide points: Compared with non-smokers, active smokers at surgery showed more clonal expansions. Mucosal expansions were suggested to be mainly CD8 T cells.

Sequenced by immunoSEQ multiplex PCR; TCRdb stores in-frame clones only, minus some. The sample carries some 10,000 clones, more than 75% recorded once. Worth noting for this clone: The antigen remains unidentified.

The chain is built from TRBV9 and TRBJ2-5; 8 nucleotides agree with TRBD2. Source material: ileal tissue. This TCR was recovered from an adult with Crohn's disease. As DNA, the CDR3 is TGTGCCAGCAGTAGCGGGGTCCAAGAGACCCAGTACTTC. Protein product: CASSSGVQETQYF.